The 18 T cell receptor beta chains below were found in one sample sequenced in a study of blood T cell repertoires in COVID-19. Method: immunoSEQ multiplex PCR; TCRdb's copy keeps in-frame clones and lacks some. The repertoire holds approximately 150,000 clones, with approximately 82% as singletons. Sequencing was carried out using peripheral blood. These receptors were collected from a woman aged 45-65 years in a cohort sampled during active or convalescent COVID-19.

The rearrangement joins TRBV30 to TRBJ1-6; D remains unclear. Germline lookup yields CDR1 GTSNPN and CDR2 SVGIG (reference sequence). This CDR3 is built from 14 residues. Trimming pared 0 bases from V and 8 bases from J, leaving 11 bases between. The CDR3 DNA reads as TGTGCCTGGAGTGTAGGTAGCAGCCATTCACCCCTCCACTTT. Its protein product is CAWSVGSSHSPLHF.

This chain joins TRBV9 and TRBJ1-2; TRBD1 is a possible D gene (6 bases). Looked up from germline, CDR1 is SGDLS and CDR2 is YYNGEE. The V end was cut by 3 bases, the J end by 6 bases, with 18 bases between. The CDR3 sequence is 15 residues long. DNA of the CDR3: TGTGCCAGCAGCGAACACAGGGCCCAGGCTGATGGCTACACCTTC. Translating it yields CASSEHRAQADGYTF.

The genes are TRBV7-2 and TRBJ2-3; 14 bases line up with TRBD2. CDR1 and CDR2 from the germline V gene are SGHTA and FQGNSA. This CDR3 comprises 17 residues. With V trimmed by 2 bases and J by 2 bases, 3 bases remained unmatched. CDR3: CASSLRGLAGDTDTQYF. Here the CDR3 DNA reads TGTGCCAGCAGCTTAAGGGGACTAGCGGGAGACACAGATACGCAGTATTTT.

This clone was counted between two and nine times. The rearrangement uses TRBV12-3 or TRBV12-4 and TRBJ2-3; tentatively, D is TRBD2 (6 bases). The CDR3 covers 13 residues. The V gene lost 8 bases and the J gene lost 0 bases, with 9 bases spanning the gap. CDR3 DNA: TGTGCCAGCGCGGGGTTGAGCACAGATACGCAGTATTTT. It encodes CASAGLSTDTQYF.

The J gene is TRBJ2-1, the V gene TRBV6-5, with D possibly matching TRBD1 (5 bases). Germline assignment: CDR1 MNHEY and CDR2 SVGAGI. This CDR3 is built from 14 residues. The V gene lost 6 bases and the J gene lost 5 bases, with 14 bases spanning the gap. The CDR3 DNA reads as TGTGCCAGCAGCCCCCAACCCAGGGACAATGAGCAGTTCTTC. Translating gives CASSPQPRDNEQFF.

The chain carries TRBV7-3 and TRBJ2-1, with TRBD2 matching 14 bases. V gave up 5 bases and J gave up 0 bases; unmatched junction bases: 12. Germline CDR1 SGHTA, CDR2 FQGTGA. The CDR3 length is 20 residues. The CDR3 DNA reads as TGTGCCAGCAGCAGAACCGGGACTAGCGGGGGCGCTAGCTCCTACAATGAGCAGTTCTTC. Translation: CASSRTGTSGGASSYNEQFF.

In this sample, this clone turned up a few times. The chain uses TRBV5-1 and TRBJ2-3; the match to TRBD2 covers 8 bases. The CDR3 covers 14 residues. The V segment lost 5 bases and the J segment 2 bases; nucleotides outside the gene matches: 4. The germline gives CDR1 SGHRS, CDR2 YFSETQ. As DNA, the CDR3 is TGCGCCAGCAGAGCGGGGGAGCCCACAGATACGCAGTATTTT. Amino acids: CASRAGEPTDTQYF.

The chain links TRBV5-8 to TRBJ2-1, with TRBD1 matching 7 bases. The length of the CDR3 is 15 residues. After removal of 4 bases from V and 6 bases from J, the junction contained 10 bases not matched to a gene. Germline CDR1 SGHTS, CDR2 YDEGEE. The DNA for the CDR3 is TGTGCCAGCAGCCCATGGGGGACAGACTTCAATGAGCAGTTCTTC. It specifies CASSPWGTDFNEQFF.

This rearrangement joins TRBV10-3 to TRBJ2-5, with 7 bases matching TRBD1. J was trimmed by 1 base and V by 3 bases; bases with no gene match: 2. This CDR3 is built from 14 residues. Germline V gene sequence: CDR1 ENHRY, CDR2 SYGVKD. The CDR3 region has the DNA TGTGCCATCAGTGACAGGGGGACCCAAGAGACCCAGTACTTC. It yields the protein CAISDRGTQETQYF.

This clone was picked up one time. The V and J genes are TRBV5-6 and TRBJ2-5, with 12 bases identical to TRBD1. The V segment lost 1 base and the J segment 5 bases; nucleotides outside the gene matches: 9. CDR3 length: 17 amino acids. The V gene's germline CDR1 is SGHDT and CDR2 YYEEEE. Written as DNA, the CDR3 is TGTGCCAGCAGCTTGAGATCCGGGACAGGGGGCTTTGAGACCCAGTACTTC. This translates into CASSLRSGTGGFETQYF.

This clone has just a few counts. The chain uses TRBV6-1 and TRBJ1-3, with 11 bases matching TRBD1. CDR3 length equals 19 residues. CDR1 and CDR2 (germline): MNHNS, SASEGT. Trimming cost V 4 bases and J 3 bases; bases outside gene matches: 14. This CDR3 reads CASSVRVGGQGGFGNTIYF. CDR3 bases: TGTGCCAGCAGTGTAAGGGTTGGGGGACAGGGGGGCTTTGGAAACACCATATATTTT.

This CDR3 is CASSGGESDTQYF. DNA of the CDR3: TGTGCCAGCAGCGGGGGGGAATCAGATACGCAGTATTTT. V and J are TRBV6-6 and TRBJ2-3; TRBD2 matches at 8 bases. The germline CDR1 and CDR2 sequences are MNHNY and SVGAGI (reference sequence). The V segment lost 6 bases and the J segment 4 bases; nucleotides outside the gene matches: 3. This CDR3 spans 13 amino acids.

This chain links TRBV2 with TRBJ1-4; 8 bases are shared with TRBD1. Trimming removed 2 bases from V and 2 bases from J; junction bases left unmatched: 7. This CDR3 has 17 residues. Germline assignment: CDR1 SNHLY and CDR2 FYNNEI. This CDR3 is CASSELAGGFTNEKLFF. The CDR3 nucleotides are TGTGCCAGCAGTGAATTGGCAGGGGGCTTTACTAATGAAAAACTGTTTTTT.

The J gene is TRBJ1-6, the V gene TRBV7-9; a weak D match, TRBD1 (6 bases). CDR1 SEHNR and CDR2 FQNEAQ come from the germline V gene (reference sequence). The CDR3 is 15 amino acids. V was pared by 1 base and J by 7 bases, with 11 bases between. The CDR3 reads CASSLVGQGNSPLHF. CDR3 DNA: TGTGCCAGCAGCTTAGTGGGGCAGGGGAATTCACCCCTCCACTTT.

J is TRBJ2-1 and V is TRBV27; D possibly corresponds to TRBD2 (5 bases). Germline CDR1 reads MNHEY; CDR2 reads SMNVEV (reference sequence). Trimming took 0 bases from V and 11 from J, leaving 11 bases between them. The CDR3 consists of 13 residues. CDR3 in DNA: TGTGCCAGCAGTTTATCACTAGGCGATAAGCAGTTCTTC. It is translated as CASSLSLGDKQFF.

This sequence joins TRBV2 and TRBJ2-5; unclear D gene. Germline CDR1 is SNHLY and CDR2 is FYNNEI. V lost 5 bases and J lost 5, with 12 bases in between. The CDR3 runs to 13 residues. CDR3: CASSNLNGETQYF. CDR3 DNA: TGTGCCAGCAGTAACCTAAACGGGGAGACCCAGTACTTC. Full variable domain (outside the CDR3, taken from reference TRBV2 and TRBJ2-5): EPEVTQTPSHQVTQMGQEVILRCVPISNHLYFYWYRQILGQKVEFLVSFYNNEISEKSEIFDDQFSVERPDGSNFTLKIRSTKLEDSAMYFCASSNLNGETQYFGPGTRLLVL.

This chain joins TRBV3-1 (or the pseudogene TRBV3-2) and TRBJ2-2; 7 bases align to TRBD1. CDR1 LGHDT and CDR2 YNNKEL come from the germline V gene (reference sequence). The CDR3 has 16 amino acids. J lost 6 bases, V lost 4 bases, and 11 bases had no gene match. CDR3 in amino acids: CASSLRLGQKPGELFF. The CDR3 region has the DNA TGTGCCAGCAGCCTAAGGTTGGGACAGAAACCCGGGGAGCTGTTTTTT.

The J gene is TRBJ1-6, the V gene TRBV4-2, with TRBD1 identical over 9 bases. V was pared by 0 bases and J by 10 bases, with 16 bases of the junction left unmatched. The CDR3 sequence is 19 residues long. Germline V gene data show CDR1 as LGHNA and CDR2 as YNFKEQ. CDR3 in DNA: TGTGCCAGCAGCCAAGATGAGGGGACAGGGTACGGCTTGGGCTCACCCCTCCACTTT. As protein: CASSQDEGTGYGLGSPLHF.